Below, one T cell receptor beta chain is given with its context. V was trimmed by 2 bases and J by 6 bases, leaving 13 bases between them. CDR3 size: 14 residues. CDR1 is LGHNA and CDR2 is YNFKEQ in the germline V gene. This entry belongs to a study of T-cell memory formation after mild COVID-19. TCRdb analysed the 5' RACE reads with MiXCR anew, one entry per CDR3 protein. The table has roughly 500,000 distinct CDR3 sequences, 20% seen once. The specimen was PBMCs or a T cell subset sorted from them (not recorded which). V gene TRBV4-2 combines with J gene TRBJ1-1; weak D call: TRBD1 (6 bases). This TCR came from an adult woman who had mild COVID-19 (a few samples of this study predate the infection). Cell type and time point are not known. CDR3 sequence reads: CASSQKVRGAEAFF. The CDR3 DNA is TGTGCCAGCAGCCAAAAGGTCAGGGGCGCTGAAGCTTTCTTT.